The 21 T cell receptor beta chains given below trace back to one sample, sequenced in a study of cytomegalovirus exposure and HLA in healthy donors listed by TCRdb under 2017. The receptor library was made with the immunoSEQ multiplex PCR assay. A mixture of 60 forward primers for TCR Vbeta segments and 13 reverse primers for TCR Jbeta segments was used in the multiplex PCR. Imported from immuneACCESS, the table was reduced by TCRdb to in-frame sequences with V and J called. These copies leave out some clones; in studies compared against another copy, an unresolved V gene accounts for under half, and the cause of the remainder is not known. The sample records around 150,000 clones, roughly 80% of which are singletons. Around 2% of the sample lies in the top ten. The specimen was PBMCs. Every receptor here comes from a female donor in good health and CMV-seronegative.

Turning to this clone: Within the sample, other DNA sequences also encode this same CDR3. The rearrangement links TRBV5-1 to TRBJ1-4; no clear D gene. With 5 bases removed from V and 10 bases from J, the gap between germline ends came to 21 bases. Germline CDR1 SGHRS, CDR2 YFSETQ. The CDR3 runs 15 residues. The CDR3 sequence is CASSLPDTLGGKLFF. CDR3 bases: TGCGCCAGCAGTTTGCCAGACACTCTGGGAGGAAAACTGTTTTTT. The full variable domain, completed using reference TRBV5-1 and TRBJ1-4, is KAGVTQTPRYLIKTRGQQVTLSCSPISGHRSVSWYQQTPGQGLQFLFEYFSETQRNKGNFPGRFSGRQFSNSRSEMNVSTLELGDSALYLCASSLPDTLGGKLFFGSGTQLSVL.

The genes are TRBV5-5 and TRBJ1-3; the match to TRBD1 covers 8 bases. CDR1 is SGHKS and CDR2 is YYEKEE in the germline V gene (reference sequence). The ends lost 4 bases at V and 9 bases at J; junction bases unmatched: 12. The CDR3 runs 15 residues. In DNA form, the CDR3 reads TGTGCCAGCAGCGAGACAGGGGACTTTTACCGCACCATATATTTT. This gives the protein CASSETGDFYRTIYF.

V and J are TRBV7-3 and TRBJ2-3, with D maybe TRBD2 (6 bases). V lost 4 bases to trimming and J lost 1 base, with 18 bases between them. Germline assignment: CDR1 SGHTA and CDR2 FQGTGA. The CDR3 has 17 amino acids. CDR3 loop: CASSSMTSFAGTDTQYF. The CDR3 region has the DNA TGTGCCAGCAGCTCGATGACTAGTTTTGCCGGCACAGATACGCAGTATTTT. Full variable domain (rest looked up from reference TRBV7-3 and TRBJ2-3): GAGVSQTPSNKVTEKGKYVELRCDPISGHTALYWYRQSLGQGPEFLIYFQGTGAADDSGLPNDRFFAVRPEGSVSTLKIQRTERGDSAVYLCASSSMTSFAGTDTQYFGPGTRLTVL.

The chain employs TRBV5-1 and TRBJ2-2, with 7 bases fitting TRBD1. Looked up from germline, CDR1 is SGHRS and CDR2 is YFSETQ. The CDR3 totals 14 residues. V lost 10 bases, J lost 6 bases, and 12 bases stayed unmatched. CDR3 sequence reads: CASQGYGSAGELFF. The CDR3 nucleotides read TGCGCCTCACAGGGGTACGGGTCCGCCGGGGAGCTGTTTTTT.

CDR3 amino acids: CASSPPSGGVTDTQYF. The CDR3 DNA is TGTGCCAGCAGCCCCCCTAGCGGGGGCGTCACAGATACGCAGTATTTT. The V and J genes are TRBV13 and TRBJ2-3, with 10 positions matching TRBD2. V lost 5 bases, J lost 2 bases, and 7 bases stayed unmatched. Germline loops: CDR1 PRHDT, CDR2 FYEKMQ (reference sequence). The CDR3 extends over 16 amino acids.

The chain has TRBV5-1 and TRBJ2-1; 15 bases line up with TRBD2. The V and J ends lost 1 base and 13 bases, in that order; junction bases with no gene match: 9. The germline V gene has CDR1 SGHRS and CDR2 YFSETQ. The CDR3 is made up of 16 amino acids. For the CDR3, the DNA is TGCGCCAGCAGCTTGACCGGGACTAGCGGGGGGCGTTCTCAGTTCTTC. Amino acids: CASSLTGTSGGRSQFF.

The rearrangement links TRBV30 to TRBJ1-2; D is perhaps TRBD1 (5 bases). V lost 3 bases, J lost 5 bases, and 16 bases lay in between. The CDR3 runs to 14 residues. Germline V gives CDR1 GTSNPN, CDR2 SVGIG (reference sequence). Here the CDR3 reads CAWSPNTGHYGYTF. The DNA for the CDR3 is TGTGCCTGGAGCCCCAATACAGGACATTATGGCTACACCTTC.

This chain connects TRBV6-4 to TRBJ2-3; the match to TRBD2 covers 7 bases. Unmatched junction bases numbered 1, after V lost 0 bases and J lost 4 bases. In germline, CDR1 is MRHNA, CDR2 SNTAGT. The CDR3 loop spans 14 amino acids. CDR3: CASSDSREPDTQYF. The CDR3 DNA reads as TGTGCCAGCAGTGACTCGCGGGAGCCAGATACGCAGTATTTT.

This clone was detected only once. The chain joins TRBV9 to TRBJ2-5, with D perhaps TRBD2 (5 bases). The length of the CDR3 is 13 residues. Trimming pared 1 base from V and 5 bases from J, leaving 9 bases between. The germline V gene has CDR1 SGDLS and CDR2 YYNGEE. This chain's CDR3 is CASSVSGGETQYF. The CDR3 DNA reads as TGTGCCAGCAGCGTATCAGGAGGCGAGACCCAGTACTTC.

The chain links TRBV19 to TRBJ2-3; 7 bases are a match to TRBD2. Germline CDR1 is LNHDA and CDR2 is SQIVND (reference sequence). The ends lost 5 bases at V and 10 bases at J; junction bases unmatched: 6. This CDR3 region has 12 residues. CDR3 nucleotides: TGTGCCAGTAGTCCAGGACTAGACCCGCAGTATTTT. Translated, it gives CASSPGLDPQYF.

The chain employs TRBV18 and TRBJ1-1; 9 positions agree with TRBD1. The germline V gene has CDR1 KGHSH and CDR2 LQKENI. This CDR3 has 14 amino acids. Unmatched junction bases numbered 3, after V lost 6 bases and J lost 1 base. The CDR3 DNA sequence: TGTGCCAGCTCGGGACAGGGATCGAACACTGAAGCTTTCTTT. As protein: CASSGQGSNTEAFF.

The chain combines TRBV5-1 with TRBJ2-7, with TRBD1 matching over 7 bases. V lost 1 base to trimming and J lost 0 bases; unmatched junction nucleotides: 1. The CDR3 is made up of 14 amino acids. Looked up from germline, CDR1 is SGHRS and CDR2 is YFSETQ. This CDR3 reads CASSLTGASYEQYF. DNA of the CDR3: TGCGCCAGCAGCTTGACAGGGGCCTCCTACGAGCAGTACTTC.

This chain links TRBV11-2 with TRBJ2-7; tentative D call: TRBD2 (6 bases). V dropped 0 bases and J dropped 1 base, with 10 bases sitting between them. The germline gives CDR1 SGHAT, CDR2 FQNNGV. This CDR3 comprises 15 residues. Here the CDR3 DNA reads TGTGCCAGCAGCTTAGAGCGGGACGCTTCCTACGAGCAGTACTTC. Amino acid sequence: CASSLERDASYEQYF. The entire variable domain, with the rest obtained from reference TRBV11-2 and TRBJ2-7, is as follows: EAGVAQSPRYKIIEKRQSVAFWCNPISGHATLYWYQQILGQGPKLLIQFQNNGVVDDSQLPKDRFSAERLKGVDSTLKIQPAKLEDSAVYLCASSLERDASYEQYFGPGTRLTVT.

In its sample, this clone was seen a few times. This CDR3 is CASRGGRGADTQYF. The CDR3 bases are TGTGCCAGCAGAGGGGGTCGGGGGGCAGATACGCAGTATTTT. V gene TRBV2 combines with J gene TRBJ2-3, with D possibly TRBD2 on 7 matching bases. The germline V gene has CDR1 SNHLY and CDR2 FYNNEI. This CDR3 contains 14 residues. V was trimmed by 6 bases and J by 4 bases, leaving 14 bases between them.

The J gene is TRBJ2-7, the V gene TRBV10-3, with D tentatively TRBD2 (5 bases). Trimming pared 0 bases from V and 1 base from J, leaving 10 bases between. The CDR3 consists of 15 residues. Germline-derived CDR1 and CDR2 are ENHRY and SYGVKD. For the CDR3, the DNA is TGTGCCATCAGTGAGTCCGGAAGCGGTTCCTACGAGCAGTACTTC. Its protein product is CAISESGSGSYEQYF.

V and J are TRBV19 and TRBJ2-3; no clear D. The length of the CDR3 is 12 residues. The V and J ends lost 5 bases and 3 bases respectively, with 6 bases between them. Germline CDR1 and CDR2: LNHDA and SQIVND (reference sequence). DNA of the CDR3: TGTGCCAGTAGTCCCAGGACAGATACGCAGTATTTT. Its translation is CASSPRTDTQYF.

J is TRBJ2-3 and V is TRBV2; 8 positions match TRBD1. With V trimmed by 4 bases and J by 3 bases, 3 bases remained unmatched. Germline-derived CDR1 and CDR2 are SNHLY and FYNNEI. The CDR3 totals 14 residues. CDR3 nucleotides: TGTGCCAGCAGTGTGGACAGGGAAACAGATACGCAGTATTTT. As protein: CASSVDRETDTQYF.

This clone appeared a single time. The chain uses TRBV27 and TRBJ2-1; 15 bases align to TRBD2. V trimming: 7 bases; J trimming: 9 bases; junction bases outside the gene matches: 16. The germline gives CDR1 MNHEY, CDR2 SMNVEV (reference sequence). CDR3 length: 18 residues. CDR3 sequence reads: CASTLGRTSGRAGGEQFF. The CDR3 coding sequence is TGTGCCAGCACCTTAGGGCGGACTAGCGGGAGGGCCGGGGGTGAGCAGTTCTTC.

The rearrangement joins TRBV2 to TRBJ1-1; D remains ambiguous. Germline CDR1 is SNHLY and CDR2 is FYNNEI. The CDR3 has 12 residues. Trimming pared 4 bases from V and 7 bases from J, leaving 10 bases between. This CDR3 reads CASSVSTGEAFF. CDR3 coding DNA: TGTGCCAGCAGTGTGAGTACCGGTGAAGCTTTCTTT.

V usage is TRBV5-1 and J usage is TRBJ2-7; a weak D match, TRBD2 (6 bases). This CDR3 contains 15 residues. Germline lookup yields CDR1 SGHRS and CDR2 YFSETQ. V was trimmed by 0 bases and J by 7 bases, leaving 17 bases between them. CDR3 sequence (DNA): TGCGCCAGCAGCTTGGGACTAGGGGTAGGTGAGGAGCAGTACTTC. Its protein is CASSLGLGVGEEQYF.

The rearrangement uses TRBV23-1 and TRBJ2-3, with a tentative D call TRBD2 (6 bases). TRBV23-1 is filed as an ORF, its function uncertain. Trimming took off 4 bases at V and 2 bases at J, with 16 bases between the two ends. The CDR3 contains 16 residues. The CDR3 DNA follows: TGCGCCAGCAGTCCCCCGGGAGCGAATTCCACAGATACGCAGTATTTT. Its translation: CASSPPGANSTDTQYF.